These 32 T cell receptor beta chains originate from one sample sequenced in a study of beta chain features in type 1 diabetes. Points from the study as a whole: When Type 1 diabetes patients were examined, their TCRB CDR3s proved moderately but significantly shorter in all four CD4+ subsets.

The whole isolated RNA underwent reverse transcription, so sequencing captured expressed TCRB transcripts. This table comes from immunoSEQ multiplex PCR, and its TCRdb copy is limited to in-frame clones, with some not included. Of approximately 600,000 clones in the sample, roughly an eighth were seen once. Which antigens these TCRs recognize remains unknown. The sample taken for sequencing was naive CD4+ T cells from blood. These receptors were taken from a man in his thirties or forties with type 1 diabetes.

The chain recombines TRBV10-3 with TRBJ2-3; TRBD1 might be the D (5 bases). Trimming took 7 bases from V and 4 from J, leaving 18 bases between them. The CDR3 length is 15 residues. The V gene's germline CDR1 is ENHRY and CDR2 SYGVKD. In DNA, the CDR3 is TGTGCCATCAAAGAGACAGAAGGTGGGGCAGATACGCAGTATTTT. Its protein is CAIKETEGGADTQYF.

Only a few counts were recorded for this clone. Different DNA sequences within this sample yield the same CDR3. The rearrangement uses TRBV29-1 and TRBJ2-7; no definite D call. The CDR3 sequence is 12 residues long. V lost 3 bases to trimming and J lost 2 bases, with 8 bases between them. Germline V gives CDR1 SQVTM, CDR2 ANQGSEA. The CDR3, as DNA: TGCAGCGTTGAGTCTGGGACCTACGAGCAGTACTTC. This gives the protein CSVESGTYEQYF.

Worth noting for this clone: The same CDR3 is also encoded by other DNA sequences in this sample. V and J are TRBV7-9 and TRBJ1-3, with TRBD1 identical over 9 bases. This CDR3 is 15 amino acids long. The V segment lost 5 bases and the J segment 2 bases; nucleotides outside the gene matches: 4. CDR1 is SEHNR, CDR2 FQNEAQ, per germline (reference sequence). CDR3 residues: CASSPRTGAGNTIYF. The CDR3 DNA is TGTGCCAGCAGCCCCAGGACAGGGGCTGGAAACACCATATATTTT.

The gene calls are TRBV15 and TRBJ2-3; D may correspond to TRBD1 or TRBD2 (5 bases each). Germline V lookup: CDR1 LNHNV, CDR2 YYDKDF (reference sequence). Trimming pared 2 bases from V and 4 bases from J, leaving 19 bases between. The CDR3 runs to 17 residues. The CDR3 loop is CATSRLTGPGRADTQYF. CDR3 DNA: TGTGCCACCAGCAGACTTACGGGACCCGGACGGGCAGATACGCAGTATTTT.

The chain combines TRBV6-1 with TRBJ1-3, with TRBD1 as a possible D gene (5 bases). V was clipped by 4 bases and J by 0 bases, with 16 bases between them. The CDR3 is made up of 17 amino acids. Germline lookup yields CDR1 MNHNS and CDR2 SASEGT. CDR3 sequence (DNA): TGTGCCAGCAGTGCCCAAGAAACAGGCCGCTCTGGAAACACCATATATTTT. Its translation is CASSAQETGRSGNTIYF.

This chain uses TRBV10-3 with TRBJ2-7; D possibly corresponds to TRBD2 (6 bases). V gave up 6 bases and J gave up 3 bases, with 21 bases separating them. The CDR3 runs to 16 residues. CDR1 is ENHRY and CDR2 is SYGVKD in the germline V gene. CDR3 protein: CAIRGDPGLRSYEQYF. DNA of the CDR3: TGTGCCATCAGGGGAGACCCGGGACTCCGGAGCTACGAGCAGTACTTC.

The chain is built from TRBV4-3 and TRBJ2-5, with 8 bases fitting TRBD2. The V gene end was trimmed by 1 base and the J gene end by 2 bases; junction bases not matched to a gene: 6. The CDR3 has 16 amino acids. Germline loops: CDR1 LGHNA, CDR2 YSLEER. CDR3 amino acids: CASSQGSSGSQETQYF. The CDR3 DNA reads as TGCGCCAGCAGCCAAGGATCCAGCGGGAGTCAAGAGACCCAGTACTTC.

V and J are TRBV18 and TRBJ1-5; possibly TRBD1 for D (5 bases). Trimming pared 2 bases from V and 1 base from J, leaving 9 bases between. Germline loops: CDR1 KGHSH, CDR2 LQKENI. This CDR3 contains 15 residues. This CDR3 reads CASSPEGLSNQPQHF. The CDR3 DNA reads as TGTGCCAGCTCACCAGAGGGGTTAAGCAATCAGCCCCAGCATTTT.

This clone was counted between two and nine times. The chain is built from TRBV23-1 and TRBJ1-5, with 9 bases matching TRBD1. TRBV23-1 is sorted into the ORF group, with uncertain function. The CDR3 is 14 amino acids. V shed 8 bases and J 2 bases; nucleotides not matched to a gene: 4. The chain's CDR3 is CASGTGPGNQPQHF. DNA for the CDR3: TGCGCCAGCGGGACAGGGCCGGGCAATCAGCCCCAGCATTTT.

This clone was seen more than once but under ten times. The rearrangement uses TRBV29-1 and TRBJ1-5; D gene ambiguous. This CDR3 contains 13 residues. Germline CDR1 is SQVTM and CDR2 is ANQGSEA. The V end was cut by 2 bases, the J end by 0 bases, with 5 bases between. CDR3 bases: TGCAGCGTTGAAATGGATAGCAATCAGCCCCAGCATTTT. This sequence encodes CSVEMDSNQPQHF. The full variable domain, its missing parts supplied by reference TRBV29-1 and TRBJ1-5, is SAVISQKPSRDICQRGTSLTIQCQVDSQVTMMFWYRQQPGQSLTLIATANQGSEATYESGFVIDKFPISRPNLTFSTLTVSNMSPEDSSIYLCSVEMDSNQPQHFGDGTRLSIL.

This clone showed up just a few times. The J gene is TRBJ1-1, the V gene TRBV13; D gene unclear. CDR3 length: 15 residues. The germline gives CDR1 PRHDT, CDR2 FYEKMQ (reference sequence). The ends were cut back, 0 bases at V and 0 bases at J, with 8 bases in the middle. This CDR3 is CASSLGLGVNTEAFF. The DNA for the CDR3 is TGTGCCAGCAGCTTAGGCCTTGGGGTGAACACTGAAGCTTTCTTT.

The genes are TRBV29-1 and TRBJ2-1, with D perhaps matching TRBD1 (8 bases). The CDR3 loop spans 13 amino acids. Germline V gene sequence: CDR1 SQVTM, CDR2 ANQGSEA. V shed 5 bases and J shed 7 bases, with 15 bases lying between them. CDR3 DNA sequence: TGCAGCGTTATCCAACAGGGGGGGAATGAGCAGTTCTTC. This encodes CSVIQQGGNEQFF.

This chain connects TRBV6-5 to TRBJ1-2; a weak D match, TRBD1 (5 bases). The germline V gene has CDR1 MNHEY and CDR2 SVGAGI. This CDR3 is built from 15 residues. Trimming removed 2 bases at V and 2 bases at J, with 12 bases between. The DNA for the CDR3 is TGTGCCAGCAGTTACGACGAACAGGAAAACTATGGCTACACCTTC. Its translation is CASSYDEQENYGYTF.

This chain connects TRBV6-1 to TRBJ2-4, with D possibly matching TRBD1 (5 bases). The CDR3 has 13 amino acids. Germline loops: CDR1 MNHNS, CDR2 SASEGT. V was shortened by 6 bases and J by 6 bases, with 12 bases between the two germline ends. The CDR3 DNA reads TGTGCCAGCAGCGATTCACAGGCAAACATTCAGTACTTC. Translated, it gives CASSDSQANIQYF.

In this sample, this clone turned up a few times. The V gene is TRBV28, the J gene TRBJ1-4, with 8 nucleotides matching TRBD1. V lost 6 bases to trimming and J lost 6 bases; unmatched junction nucleotides: 9. The CDR3 consists of 15 residues. Germline CDR1 and CDR2: MDHEN and SYDVKM. This CDR3 is CASRGPGQADEKLFF. CDR3 sequence (DNA): TGTGCCAGCAGAGGGCCGGGACAGGCGGATGAAAAACTGTTTTTT.

In this sample, this clone turned up a few times. This chain uses TRBV9 with TRBJ2-5; tentatively, D is TRBD1 or TRBD2 (5 bases each). V lost 3 bases to trimming and J lost 2 bases, with 14 bases between them. The V gene's germline CDR1 is SGDLS and CDR2 YYNGEE. CDR3 length equals 15 residues. The CDR3 nucleotides read TGTGCCAGCAGCGCAGGGTCTAGCACGCAAGAGACCCAGTACTTC. Its protein is CASSAGSSTQETQYF.

The V gene is TRBV5-4, the J gene TRBJ2-5, with 12 bases lining up with TRBD2. Losses at the gene ends were 5 bases for V and 5 bases for J; bases not matched to a gene: 4. This CDR3 comprises 14 residues. CDR1 SGHNT and CDR2 YYREEE come from the germline V gene (reference sequence). CDR3 protein: CASSSSGGVETQYF. In nucleotides, the CDR3 is TGTGCCAGCAGTTCTAGCGGGGGGGTGGAGACCCAGTACTTC.

This clone appeared a few times. The V and J genes are TRBV27 and TRBJ1-1; D might be TRBD1 (6 bases). V dropped 4 bases and J dropped 0 bases, with 18 bases sitting between them. CDR3 size: 17 residues. Germline V gene sequence: CDR1 MNHEY, CDR2 SMNVEV (reference sequence). CDR3 nucleotide sequence: TGTGCCAGCAGTTGGCGACAGGTTTCCTTCATGAACACTGAAGCTTTCTTT. The encoded protein is CASSWRQVSFMNTEAFF.

The V and J genes are TRBV6-5 and TRBJ1-3; no clear D gene. The ends were cut back, 6 bases at V and 0 bases at J, with 12 bases in the middle. Per the germline V gene, CDR1 is MNHEY and CDR2 is SVGAGI. This CDR3 is built from 15 residues. This chain's CDR3 is CASSRTAYSGNTIYF. CDR3 bases: TGTGCCAGCAGCCGCACAGCATACTCTGGAAACACCATATATTTT.

This clone was counted between two and nine times. V and J are TRBV2 and TRBJ2-7; D is uncertain. The CDR3 runs 12 residues. Germline-derived CDR1 and CDR2 are SNHLY and FYNNEI. Trimming shortened V by 6 bases and J by 4 bases, and 10 bases separated the two germline ends. The CDR3: CASRALNYEQYF. DNA of the CDR3: TGTGCCAGCAGGGCTCTAAATTACGAGCAGTACTTC.

The chain joins TRBV7-2 to TRBJ2-5; no reliable D call. CDR1 SGHTA and CDR2 FQGNSA come from the germline V gene. Trimming stripped 1 base from V and 4 bases from J, with 7 bases between. The CDR3 sequence is 13 residues long. The CDR3 protein is CASSLVQRETQYF. Written as DNA, the CDR3 is TGTGCCAGCAGCTTAGTACAGCGAGAGACCCAGTACTTC.

The rearrangement links TRBV5-6 to TRBJ2-1, with 7 bases matching TRBD1. V lost 3 bases to trimming and J lost 7 bases; unmatched junction nucleotides: 19. Germline V gene lookup returns CDR1 SGHDT and CDR2 YYEEEE. CDR3 length: 18 residues. CDR3 loop: CASSSIALGQSPRNEQFF. CDR3 coding DNA: TGTGCCAGCAGCTCTATTGCTTTGGGACAGAGCCCCCGGAATGAGCAGTTCTTC.

A few counts support this clone. CDR3 in amino acids: CASSRPGDSTDTQYF. The DNA of the CDR3 is TGTGCCAGCTCACGCCCCGGGGATTCCACAGATACGCAGTATTTT. The chain employs TRBV18 and TRBJ2-3; a possible D gene is TRBD2 (5 bases). CDR3 length equals 15 residues. V lost 4 bases to trimming and J lost 2 bases, with 13 bases between them. CDR1 and CDR2 (germline): KGHSH, LQKENI.

The CDR3 sequence is CASSVAASNQPQHF. The CDR3 DNA follows: TGTGCCAGCAGTGTGGCAGCTAGCAATCAGCCCCAGCATTTT. V gene TRBV25-1 combines with J gene TRBJ1-5; D not resolved. Germline-derived CDR1 and CDR2 are MGHDK and SYGVNS. The V gene lost 4 bases and the J gene lost 0 bases, with 7 bases spanning the gap. The CDR3 loop spans 14 amino acids.

This sequence joins TRBV7-2 and TRBJ2-3; perhaps TRBD2 as D (7 bases). Between the trimmed V and J ends, which lost 2 bases and 4 bases, there was a span of 13 bases. The length of the CDR3 is 15 residues. Germline CDR1 and CDR2: SGHTA and FQGNSA. DNA for the CDR3: TGTGCCAGCAGCTTAATCATGGGGGGGCCAGATACGCAGTATTTT. Translated, it gives CASSLIMGGPDTQYF.

This clone has just a few counts. This chain joins TRBV27 and TRBJ2-1, with 9 bases that match TRBD1. CDR3 length: 15 amino acids. Per germline, CDR1 MNHEY and CDR2 SMNVEV (reference sequence). J gave up 7 bases and V 6 bases, and 10 bases lay outside the gene matches. CDR3: CASRPGQGANNEQFF. The DNA of the CDR3 is TGTGCCAGCAGACCGGGACAGGGTGCTAATAATGAGCAGTTCTTC.

This clone was seen only a few times. This chain uses TRBV7-8 with TRBJ2-2; D gene uncertain. The CDR3 sequence is 13 residues long. CDR1 and CDR2 (germline): SGHVS, FQNEAQ. The germline V and J ends were trimmed by 2 bases and 6 bases, with 7 bases remaining between them. In nucleotides, the CDR3 is TGTGCCAGCAGCTTAAGTATGGCCGGGGAGCTGTTTTTT. The encoded protein is CASSLSMAGELFF.

This clone came up a few times. This rearrangement joins TRBV25-1 to TRBJ2-2; the D is unclear. The CDR3 length is 14 residues. Trimming cost V 0 bases and J 1 base, with 3 bases left between them. CDR1 is MGHDK and CDR2 is SYGVNS in the germline V gene. The CDR3 nucleotides read TGTGCCAGCAGTGAATACGGGAACACCGGGGAGCTGTTTTTT. Amino acid sequence: CASSEYGNTGELFF. Filled out from reference TRBV25-1 and TRBJ2-2, the complete variable domain reads EADIYQTPRYLVIGTGKKITLECSQTMGHDKMYWYQQDPGMELHLIHYSYGVNSTEKGDLSSESTVSRIRTEHFPLTLESARPSHTSQYLCASSEYGNTGELFFGEGSRLTVL.

This clone was seen a handful of times. The chain uses TRBV14 and TRBJ1-4, with 11 bases aligning to TRBD1. This CDR3 has 14 amino acids. Germline lookup yields CDR1 SGHDN and CDR2 FVKESK. Trimming took 5 bases from V and 7 from J; bases not matched to a gene: 3. CDR3 in amino acids: CASSGQGASEKLFF. CDR3 in DNA: TGTGCCAGCAGCGGACAGGGGGCGAGTGAAAAACTGTTTTTT.

The chain recombines TRBV30 with TRBJ2-3; 16 nucleotides line up with TRBD2. This CDR3 has 15 amino acids. J lost 4 bases, V lost 7 bases, and 5 bases had no gene match. Germline loops: CDR1 GTSNPN, CDR2 SVGIG (reference sequence). The CDR3: CALDGTSGGADTQYF. CDR3 nucleotide sequence: TGTGCCTTGGACGGGACTAGCGGGGGGGCAGATACGCAGTATTTT.

The chain joins TRBV18 to TRBJ2-6; 10 bases fit TRBD1. This CDR3 is 18 amino acids long. CDR1 and CDR2 from the germline V gene are KGHSH and LQKENI. The V and J ends lost 3 bases and 0 bases, in that order; junction bases with no gene match: 5. The CDR3 protein is CASSPLGQGFSGANVLTF. The CDR3 region has the DNA TGTGCCAGCTCACCCCTGGGACAGGGGTTCTCTGGGGCCAACGTCCTGACTTTC. Based on the CDR3 plus reference TRBV18 and TRBJ2-6, the full variable domain is NAGVMQNPRHLVRRRGQEARLRCSPMKGHSHVYWYRQLPEEGLKFMVYLQKENIIDESGMPKERFSAEFPKEGPSILRIQQVVRGDSAAYFCASSPLGQGFSGANVLTFGAGSRLTVL.

This clone was seen only a few times. V usage is TRBV6-5 and J usage is TRBJ2-3; D possibly uses TRBD1 or TRBD2 (6 bases each). The CDR3 has 16 amino acids. Per the germline V gene, CDR1 is MNHEY and CDR2 is SVGAGI. The germline V and J ends were trimmed by 4 bases and 0 bases, with 14 bases remaining between them. CDR3 sequence: CASSSRGRGSTDTQYF. The CDR3 nucleotides read TGTGCCAGCAGTTCCCGGGGGCGAGGTAGCACAGATACGCAGTATTTT.